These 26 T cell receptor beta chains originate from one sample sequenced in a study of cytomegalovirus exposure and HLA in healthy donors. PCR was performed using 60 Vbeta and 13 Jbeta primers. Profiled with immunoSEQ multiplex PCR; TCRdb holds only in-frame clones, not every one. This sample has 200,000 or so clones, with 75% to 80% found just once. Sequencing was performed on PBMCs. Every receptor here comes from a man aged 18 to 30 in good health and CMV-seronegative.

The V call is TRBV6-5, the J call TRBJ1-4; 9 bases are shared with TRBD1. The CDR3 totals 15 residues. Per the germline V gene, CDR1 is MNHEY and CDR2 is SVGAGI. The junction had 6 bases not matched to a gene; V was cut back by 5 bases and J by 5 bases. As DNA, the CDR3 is TGTGCCAGCAGTGTGTTGACAGGGGGAAATGAAAAACTGTTTTTT. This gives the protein CASSVLTGGNEKLFF.

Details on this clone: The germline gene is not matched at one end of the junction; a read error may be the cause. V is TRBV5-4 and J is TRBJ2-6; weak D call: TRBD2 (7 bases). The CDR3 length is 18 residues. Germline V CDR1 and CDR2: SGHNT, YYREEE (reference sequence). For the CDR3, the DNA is TGTGCCAGCAGCTTGGGCGGGGGCCCATCCTCTGGAGCCAACGTCCTGACTTTC. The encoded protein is CASSLGGGPSSGANVLTF.

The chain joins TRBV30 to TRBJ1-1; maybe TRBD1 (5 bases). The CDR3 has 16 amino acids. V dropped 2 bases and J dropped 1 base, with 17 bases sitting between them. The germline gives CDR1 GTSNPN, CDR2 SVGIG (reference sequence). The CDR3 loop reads CAWSIRSGYGNTEAFF. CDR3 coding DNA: TGTGCCTGGAGTATTCGCTCAGGGTACGGGAACACTGAAGCTTTCTTT.

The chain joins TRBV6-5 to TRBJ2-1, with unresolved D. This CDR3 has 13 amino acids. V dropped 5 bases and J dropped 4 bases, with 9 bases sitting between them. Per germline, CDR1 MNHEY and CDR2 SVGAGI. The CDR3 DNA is TGTGCCAGCAGTCTAAACTCGTACAATGAGCAGTTCTTC. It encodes CASSLNSYNEQFF.

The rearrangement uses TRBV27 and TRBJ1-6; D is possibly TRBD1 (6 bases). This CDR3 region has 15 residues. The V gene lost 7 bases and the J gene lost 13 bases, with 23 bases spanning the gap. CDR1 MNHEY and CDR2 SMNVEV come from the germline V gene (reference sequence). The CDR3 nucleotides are TGTGCCAGCACTTCCGGGGGGGGGCACCGGGATCCCCTCCACTTT. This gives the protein CASTSGGGHRDPLHF.

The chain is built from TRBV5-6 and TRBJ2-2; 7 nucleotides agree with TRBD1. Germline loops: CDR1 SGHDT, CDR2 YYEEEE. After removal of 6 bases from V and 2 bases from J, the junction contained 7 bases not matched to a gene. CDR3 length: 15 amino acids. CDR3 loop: CASTRGTANTGELFF. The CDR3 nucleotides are TGTGCCAGCACCAGGGGGACAGCTAACACCGGGGAGCTGTTTTTT.

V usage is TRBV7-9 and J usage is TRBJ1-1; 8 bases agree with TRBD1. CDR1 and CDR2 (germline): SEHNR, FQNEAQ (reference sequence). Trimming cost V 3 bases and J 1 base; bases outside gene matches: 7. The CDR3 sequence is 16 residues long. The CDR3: CASSFWQGAGNTEAFF. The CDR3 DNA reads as TGTGCCAGCAGCTTTTGGCAGGGGGCGGGGAACACTGAAGCTTTCTTT.

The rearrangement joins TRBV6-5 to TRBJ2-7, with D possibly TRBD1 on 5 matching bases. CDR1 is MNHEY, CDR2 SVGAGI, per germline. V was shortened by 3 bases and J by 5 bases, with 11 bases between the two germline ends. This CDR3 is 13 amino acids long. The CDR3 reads CASSYQDTNEQYF. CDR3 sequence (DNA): TGTGCCAGCAGTTATCAGGACACAAACGAGCAGTACTTC.

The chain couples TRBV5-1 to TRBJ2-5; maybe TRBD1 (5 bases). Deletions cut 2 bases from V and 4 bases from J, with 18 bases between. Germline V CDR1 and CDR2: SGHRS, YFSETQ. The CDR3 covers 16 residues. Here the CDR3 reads CASSFQTGSSGETQYF. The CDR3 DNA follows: TGCGCCAGCAGCTTTCAAACAGGTAGTTCTGGAGAGACCCAGTACTTC.

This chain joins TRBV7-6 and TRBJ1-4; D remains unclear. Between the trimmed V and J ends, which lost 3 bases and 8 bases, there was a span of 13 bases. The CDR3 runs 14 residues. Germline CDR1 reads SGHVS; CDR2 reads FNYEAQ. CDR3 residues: CASSFRGGNEKLFF. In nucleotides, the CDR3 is TGTGCCAGCAGCTTCCGGGGAGGGAACGAAAAACTGTTTTTT.

The CDR3 sequence: CAIDRGSTGELFF. The DNA of the CDR3 is TGTGCCATCGACAGGGGGAGTACCGGGGAGCTGTTTTTT. V and J are TRBV6-5 and TRBJ2-2, with 9 bases identical to TRBD1. The CDR3 consists of 13 residues. V lost 10 bases to trimming and J lost 5 bases; unmatched junction nucleotides: 5. Germline loops: CDR1 MNHEY, CDR2 SVGAGI.

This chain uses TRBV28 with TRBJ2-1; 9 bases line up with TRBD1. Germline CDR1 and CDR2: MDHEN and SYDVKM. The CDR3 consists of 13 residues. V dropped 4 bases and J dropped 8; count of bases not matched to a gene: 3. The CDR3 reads CASSSGQGHEQFF. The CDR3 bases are TGTGCCAGCAGTTCGGGACAGGGCCATGAGCAGTTCTTC. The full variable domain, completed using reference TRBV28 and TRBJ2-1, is DVKVTQSSRYLVKRTGEKVFLECVQDMDHENMFWYRQDPGLGLRLIYFSYDVKMKEKGDIPEGYSVSREKKERFSLILESASTNQTSMYLCASSSGQGHEQFFGPGTRLTVL.

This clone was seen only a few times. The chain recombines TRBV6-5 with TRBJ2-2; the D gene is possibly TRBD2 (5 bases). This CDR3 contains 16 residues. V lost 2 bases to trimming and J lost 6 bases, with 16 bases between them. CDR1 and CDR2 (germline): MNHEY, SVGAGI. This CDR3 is CASSYGWHGKSGELFF. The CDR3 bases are TGTGCCAGCAGTTACGGTTGGCACGGGAAGTCCGGGGAGCTGTTTTTT.

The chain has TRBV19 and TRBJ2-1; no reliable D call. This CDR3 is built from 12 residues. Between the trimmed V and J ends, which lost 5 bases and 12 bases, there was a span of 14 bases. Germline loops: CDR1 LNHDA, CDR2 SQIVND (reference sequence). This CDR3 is CASSPNERRQFF. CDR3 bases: TGTGCCAGTAGTCCGAATGAGCGCCGGCAGTTCTTC.

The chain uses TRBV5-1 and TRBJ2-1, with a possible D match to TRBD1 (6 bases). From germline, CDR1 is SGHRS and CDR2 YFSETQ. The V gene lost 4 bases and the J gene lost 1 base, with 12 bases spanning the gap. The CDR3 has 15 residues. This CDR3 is CASSPTGDSYNEQFF. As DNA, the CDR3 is TGCGCCAGCAGCCCGACAGGTGATTCCTACAATGAGCAGTTCTTC.

DNA of the CDR3: TGTGCCAGCAGCGTAGATATTCGCGGACAAGAGACCCAGTACTTC. Protein product: CASSVDIRGQETQYF. The J gene is TRBJ2-5, the V gene TRBV9, with D uncertain. V was shortened by 0 bases and J by 2 bases, with 11 bases between the two germline ends. CDR1 is SGDLS and CDR2 is YYNGEE in the germline V gene. The CDR3 length is 15 residues.

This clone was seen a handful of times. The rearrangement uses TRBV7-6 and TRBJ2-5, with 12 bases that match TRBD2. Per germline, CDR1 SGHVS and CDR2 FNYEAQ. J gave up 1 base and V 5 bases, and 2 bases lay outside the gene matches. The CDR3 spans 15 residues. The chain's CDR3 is CASSQTSGGQETQYF. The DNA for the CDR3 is TGTGCCAGCAGCCAGACTAGCGGGGGCCAAGAGACCCAGTACTTC.

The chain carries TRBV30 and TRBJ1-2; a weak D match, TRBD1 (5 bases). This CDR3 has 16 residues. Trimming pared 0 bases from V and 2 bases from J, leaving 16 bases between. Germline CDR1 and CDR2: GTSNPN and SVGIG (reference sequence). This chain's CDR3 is CAWSVHPPTENYGYTF. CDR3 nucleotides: TGTGCCTGGAGTGTCCATCCCCCGACAGAGAACTATGGCTACACCTTC.

The CDR3 region has the DNA TGCGCCAGCAGCCAAGGCCATGGGCGGGATCGAAACTACGAGCAGTACTTC. It codes for CASSQGHGRDRNYEQYF. V gene TRBV4-1 combines with J gene TRBJ2-7, with D perhaps TRBD2 (6 bases). V lost 1 base and J lost 3, with 19 bases in between. This CDR3 has 17 amino acids. Germline values: CDR1 MGHRA, CDR2 YSYEKL.

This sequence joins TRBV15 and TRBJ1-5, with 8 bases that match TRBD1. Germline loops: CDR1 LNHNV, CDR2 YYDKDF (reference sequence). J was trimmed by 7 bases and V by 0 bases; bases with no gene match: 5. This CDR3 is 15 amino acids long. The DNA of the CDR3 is TGTGCCACCAGCAGAGATCGTGCAGGGGGCCAGCCCCAGCATTTT. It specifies CATSRDRAGGQPQHF.

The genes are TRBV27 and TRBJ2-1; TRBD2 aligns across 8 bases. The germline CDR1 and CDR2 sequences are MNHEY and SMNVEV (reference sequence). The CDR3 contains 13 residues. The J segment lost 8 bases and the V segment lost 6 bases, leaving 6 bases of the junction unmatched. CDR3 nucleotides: TGTGCCAGCAGGTGGACGGGGGGGTATGAGCAGTTCTTC. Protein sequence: CASRWTGGYEQFF.

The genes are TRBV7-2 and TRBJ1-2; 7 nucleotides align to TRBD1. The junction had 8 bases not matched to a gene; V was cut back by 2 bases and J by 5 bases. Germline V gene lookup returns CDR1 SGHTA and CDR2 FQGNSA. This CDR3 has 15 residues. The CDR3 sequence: CASSLKGGQAYGYTF. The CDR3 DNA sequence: TGTGCCAGCAGCTTAAAGGGAGGACAGGCATATGGCTACACCTTC.

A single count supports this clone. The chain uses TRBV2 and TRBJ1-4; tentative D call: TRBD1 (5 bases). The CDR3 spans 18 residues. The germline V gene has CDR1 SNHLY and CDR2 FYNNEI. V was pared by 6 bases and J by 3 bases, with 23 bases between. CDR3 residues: CASSSPGLGEVPNEKLFF. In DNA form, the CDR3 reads TGTGCCAGCAGCTCTCCGGGACTCGGGGAGGTGCCTAATGAAAAACTGTTTTTT.

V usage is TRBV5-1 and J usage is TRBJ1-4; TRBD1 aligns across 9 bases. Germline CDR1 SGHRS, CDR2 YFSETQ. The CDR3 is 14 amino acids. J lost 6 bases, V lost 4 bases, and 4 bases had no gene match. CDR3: CASSLGQGDEKLFF. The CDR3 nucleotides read TGCGCCAGCAGCCTGGGACAGGGCGATGAAAAACTGTTTTTT.

Written as DNA, the CDR3 is TGTGCCGACGCCTCCGGGACAGGGGTTCTCGAGCAGTACTTC. Residues: CADASGTGVLEQYF. This rearrangement joins TRBV4-2 to TRBJ2-7, with 10 bases fitting TRBD1. The CDR3 extends over 14 amino acids. The germline CDR1 and CDR2 sequences are LGHNA and YNFKEQ. The junction had 13 bases not matched to a gene; V was cut back by 11 bases and J by 6 bases.

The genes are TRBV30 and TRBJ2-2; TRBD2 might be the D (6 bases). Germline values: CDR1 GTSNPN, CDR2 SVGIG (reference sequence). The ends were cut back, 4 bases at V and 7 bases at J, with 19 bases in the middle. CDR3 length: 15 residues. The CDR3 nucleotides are TGTGCCTGGAAGGACCGGGGGACCGACTTCGGGGAGCTGTTTTTT. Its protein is CAWKDRGTDFGELFF.